This TCR beta chain is drawn from a study of blood T cell repertoires in COVID-19. Study in general: Acute and convalescent COVID-19 specimens originated in the United States, Italy and Spain. Sample material is recorded as cDNA or gDNA derived from T cells, B-cell-depleted T cells, or PBMCs.

Recruits, aged roughly 18 to 89 years, lived in roughly 22 US areas. A PCR-confirmed or clinician-diagnosed COVID-19 case had contacted exposed participants within 2 weeks of entry. Germline V gives CDR1 LGHDT, CDR2 YNNKEL (reference sequence). The CDR3 runs to 13 residues. The ends were cut back, 1 base at V and 7 bases at J, with 7 bases in the middle. Libraries were prepared by immunoSEQ multiplex PCR; TCRdb keeps only in-frame clonotypes and omits some of them. The sample lists 350,000 or so clones, around nine tenths occurring once. This TCR was sampled from a woman aged 25 to 39 who had been exposed to COVID-19. The genes are TRBV3-1 (or the pseudogene TRBV3-2) and TRBJ2-2; D perhaps matches TRBD2 (5 bases). Sequencing was carried out using PBMCs or T cells enriched from blood (not recorded which). CDR3 sequence: CASSQGENGELFF. CDR3 nucleotide sequence: TGTGCCAGCAGCCAAGGGGAGAACGGGGAGCTGTTTTTT.